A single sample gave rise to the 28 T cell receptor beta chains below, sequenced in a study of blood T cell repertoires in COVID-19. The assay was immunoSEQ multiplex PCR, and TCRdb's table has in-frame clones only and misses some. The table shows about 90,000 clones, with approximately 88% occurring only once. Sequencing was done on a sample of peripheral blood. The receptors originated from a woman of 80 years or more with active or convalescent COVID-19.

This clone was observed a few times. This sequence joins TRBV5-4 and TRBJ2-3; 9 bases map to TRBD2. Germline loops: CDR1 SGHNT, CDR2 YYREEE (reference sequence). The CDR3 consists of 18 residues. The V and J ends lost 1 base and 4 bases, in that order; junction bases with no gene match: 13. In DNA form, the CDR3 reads TGTGCCAGCAGCTTGCCCCGGGCTAGCGGGACTCGCCCAGATACGCAGTATTTT. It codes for CASSLPRASGTRPDTQYF.

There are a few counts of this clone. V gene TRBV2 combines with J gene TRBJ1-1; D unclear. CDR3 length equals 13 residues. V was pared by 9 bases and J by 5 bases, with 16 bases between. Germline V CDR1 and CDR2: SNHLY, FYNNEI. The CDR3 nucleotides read TGTGCCAGTAAACGGGAAGGGCGGACTGAAGCTTTCTTT. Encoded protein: CASKREGRTEAFF.

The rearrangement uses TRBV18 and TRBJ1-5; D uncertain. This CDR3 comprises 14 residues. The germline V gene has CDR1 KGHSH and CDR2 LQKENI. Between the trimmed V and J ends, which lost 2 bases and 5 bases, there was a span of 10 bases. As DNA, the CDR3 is TGTGCCAGCTCACCAGCCGGCGGAGATCAGCCCCAGCATTTT. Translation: CASSPAGGDQPQHF.

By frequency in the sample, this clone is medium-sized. As DNA, the CDR3 is TGTGCCAGCAGTTCGAGAACTAGCGGTTTCTCCTACAATGAGCAGTTCTTC. Its protein is CASSSRTSGFSYNEQFF. The rearrangement uses TRBV28 and TRBJ2-1; 8 bases fit TRBD2. Germline loops: CDR1 MDHEN, CDR2 SYDVKM. CDR3 length: 17 residues. The ends lost 4 bases at V and 0 bases at J; junction bases unmatched: 8.

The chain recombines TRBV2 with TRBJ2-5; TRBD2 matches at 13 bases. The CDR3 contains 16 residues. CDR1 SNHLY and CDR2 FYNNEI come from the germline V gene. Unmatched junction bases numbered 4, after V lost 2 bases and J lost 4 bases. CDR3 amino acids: CASSERLAGGGETQYF. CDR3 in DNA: TGTGCCAGCAGTGAAAGACTAGCGGGGGGCGGAGAGACCCAGTACTTC.

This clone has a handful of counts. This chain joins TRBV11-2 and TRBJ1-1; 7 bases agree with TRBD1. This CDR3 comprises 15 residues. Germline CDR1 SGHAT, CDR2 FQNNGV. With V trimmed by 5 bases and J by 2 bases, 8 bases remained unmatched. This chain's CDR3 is CASSLGTAVNTEAFF. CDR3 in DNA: TGTGCCAGCAGCCTCGGGACAGCGGTTAACACTGAAGCTTTCTTT. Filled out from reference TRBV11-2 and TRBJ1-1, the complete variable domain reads EAGVAQSPRYKIIEKRQSVAFWCNPISGHATLYWYQQILGQGPKLLIQFQNNGVVDDSQLPKDRFSAERLKGVDSTLKIQPAKLEDSAVYLCASSLGTAVNTEAFFGQGTRLTVV.

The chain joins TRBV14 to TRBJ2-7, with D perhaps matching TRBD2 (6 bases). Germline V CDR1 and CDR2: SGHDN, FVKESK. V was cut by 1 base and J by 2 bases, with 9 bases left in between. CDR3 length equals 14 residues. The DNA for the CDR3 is TGTGCCAGCAGCCAAGTCGCGGGACCCTACGAGCAGTACTTC. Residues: CASSQVAGPYEQYF.

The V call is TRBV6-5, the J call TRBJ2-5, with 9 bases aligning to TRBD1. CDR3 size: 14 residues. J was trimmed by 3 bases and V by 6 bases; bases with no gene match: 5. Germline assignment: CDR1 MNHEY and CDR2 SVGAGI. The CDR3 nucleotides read TGTGCCAGCAGCCGGGACAGGGTAGAAGAGACCCAGTACTTC. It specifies CASSRDRVEETQYF.

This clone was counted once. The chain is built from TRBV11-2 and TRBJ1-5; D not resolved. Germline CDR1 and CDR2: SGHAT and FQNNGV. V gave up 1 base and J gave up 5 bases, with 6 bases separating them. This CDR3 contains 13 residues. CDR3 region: CASSLGQDQPQHF. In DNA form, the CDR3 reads TGTGCCAGCAGCTTAGGGCAGGATCAGCCCCAGCATTTT.

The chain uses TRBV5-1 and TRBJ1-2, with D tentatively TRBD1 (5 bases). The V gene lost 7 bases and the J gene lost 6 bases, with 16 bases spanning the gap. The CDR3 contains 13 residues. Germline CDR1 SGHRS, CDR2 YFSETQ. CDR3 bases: TGCGCCAGCGGGAGTCCGGGGGGGAATGGCTACACCTTC. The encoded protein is CASGSPGGNGYTF. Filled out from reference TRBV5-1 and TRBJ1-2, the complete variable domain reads KAGVTQTPRYLIKTRGQQVTLSCSPISGHRSVSWYQQTPGQGLQFLFEYFSETQRNKGNFPGRFSGRQFSNSRSEMNVSTLELGDSALYLCASGSPGGNGYTFGSGTRLTVV.

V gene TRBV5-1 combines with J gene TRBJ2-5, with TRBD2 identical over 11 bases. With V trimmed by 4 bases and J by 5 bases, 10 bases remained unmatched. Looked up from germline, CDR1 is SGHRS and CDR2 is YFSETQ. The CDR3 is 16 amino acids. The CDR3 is CASSHGDSGRAETQYF. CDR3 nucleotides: TGCGCCAGCAGCCACGGGGATAGCGGGAGGGCCGAGACCCAGTACTTC.

For the CDR3, the DNA is TGTGCCATCAGTGGACTAGAGAAGAATGAGCAGTTCTTC. This translates into CAISGLEKNEQFF. The chain carries TRBV10-3 and TRBJ2-1, with D tentatively TRBD2 (6 bases). V lost 4 bases, J lost 7 bases, and 11 bases lay in between. The CDR3 is 13 amino acids. Germline loops: CDR1 ENHRY, CDR2 SYGVKD.

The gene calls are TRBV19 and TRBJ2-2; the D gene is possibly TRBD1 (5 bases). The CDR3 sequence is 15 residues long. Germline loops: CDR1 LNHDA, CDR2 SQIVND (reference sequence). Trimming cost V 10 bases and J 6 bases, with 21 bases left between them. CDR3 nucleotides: TGTGCCACCACACACGGAGCAGGGTTATCCGGGGAGCTGTTTTTT. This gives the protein CATTHGAGLSGELFF.

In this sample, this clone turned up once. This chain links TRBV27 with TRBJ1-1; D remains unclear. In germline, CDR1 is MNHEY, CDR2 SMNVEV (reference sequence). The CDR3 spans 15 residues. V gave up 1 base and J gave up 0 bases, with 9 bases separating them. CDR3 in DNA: TGTGCCAGCAGTTTATATGCAGTCATGAACACTGAAGCTTTCTTT. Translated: CASSLYAVMNTEAFF.

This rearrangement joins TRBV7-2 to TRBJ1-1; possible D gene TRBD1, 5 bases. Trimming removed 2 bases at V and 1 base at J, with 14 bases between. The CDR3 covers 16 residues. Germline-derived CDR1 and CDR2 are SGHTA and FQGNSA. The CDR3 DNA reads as TGTGCCAGCAGCTTACCGGCAGGGCGAGAGAACACTGAAGCTTTCTTT. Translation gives CASSLPAGRENTEAFF.

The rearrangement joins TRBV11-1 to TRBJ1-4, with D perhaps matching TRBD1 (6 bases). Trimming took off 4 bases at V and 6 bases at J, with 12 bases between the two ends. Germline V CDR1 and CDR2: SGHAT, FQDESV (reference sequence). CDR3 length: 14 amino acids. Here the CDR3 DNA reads TGTGCCAGCAGCTCCGGACAGACCGATGAAAAACTGTTTTTT. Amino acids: CASSSGQTDEKLFF.

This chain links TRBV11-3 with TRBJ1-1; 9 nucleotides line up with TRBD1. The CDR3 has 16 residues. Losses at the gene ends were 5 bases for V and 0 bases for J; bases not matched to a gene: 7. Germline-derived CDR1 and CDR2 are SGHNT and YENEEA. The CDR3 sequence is CASSARQGVMNTEAFF. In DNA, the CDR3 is TGTGCCAGCAGCGCCCGACAGGGGGTCATGAACACTGAAGCTTTCTTT.

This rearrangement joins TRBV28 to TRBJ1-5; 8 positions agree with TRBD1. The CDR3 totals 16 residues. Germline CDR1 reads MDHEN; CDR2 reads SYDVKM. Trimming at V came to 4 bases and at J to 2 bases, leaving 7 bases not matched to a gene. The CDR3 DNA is TGTGCCAGCAGTTGGACAGGGAGACTTGGCAATCAGCCCCAGCATTTT. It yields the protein CASSWTGRLGNQPQHF.

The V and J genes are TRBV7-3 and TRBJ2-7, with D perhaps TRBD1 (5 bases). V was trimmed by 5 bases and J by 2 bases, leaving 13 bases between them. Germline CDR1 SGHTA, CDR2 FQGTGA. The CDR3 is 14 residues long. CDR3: CASSPFPTAYEQYF. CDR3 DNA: TGTGCCAGCAGCCCATTCCCGACAGCCTACGAGCAGTACTTC.

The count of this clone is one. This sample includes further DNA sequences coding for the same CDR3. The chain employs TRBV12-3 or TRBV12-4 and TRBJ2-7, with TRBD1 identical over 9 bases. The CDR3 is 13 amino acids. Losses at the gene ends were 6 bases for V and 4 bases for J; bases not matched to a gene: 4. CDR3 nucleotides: TGTGCCAGCAGCTCGGGACAGGGTTACGAGCAGTACTTC. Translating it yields CASSSGQGYEQYF.

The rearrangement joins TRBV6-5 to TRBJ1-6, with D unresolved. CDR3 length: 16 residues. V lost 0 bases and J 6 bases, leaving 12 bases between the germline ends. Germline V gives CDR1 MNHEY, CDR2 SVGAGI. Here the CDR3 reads CASSYSRVVTNSPLHF. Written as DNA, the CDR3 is TGTGCCAGCAGTTACTCGCGGGTCGTAACTAATTCACCCCTCCACTTT.

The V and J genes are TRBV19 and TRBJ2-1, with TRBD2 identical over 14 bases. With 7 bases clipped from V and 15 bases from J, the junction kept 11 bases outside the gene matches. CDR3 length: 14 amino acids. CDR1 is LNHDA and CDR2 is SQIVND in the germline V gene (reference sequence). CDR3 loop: CASIGTSGRDSPFF. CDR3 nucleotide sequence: TGTGCCAGTATCGGGACTAGCGGGAGAGATAGTCCGTTCTTC.

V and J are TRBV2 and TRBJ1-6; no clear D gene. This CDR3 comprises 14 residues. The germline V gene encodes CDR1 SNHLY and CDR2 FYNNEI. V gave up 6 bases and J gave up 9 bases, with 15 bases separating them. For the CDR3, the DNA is TGTGCCAGCAGAAAAGGCAAGGCGGGTTCACCCCTCCACTTT. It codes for CASRKGKAGSPLHF. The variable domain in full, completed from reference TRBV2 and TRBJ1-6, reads EPEVTQTPSHQVTQMGQEVILRCVPISNHLYFYWYRQILGQKVEFLVSFYNNEISEKSEIFDDQFSVERPDGSNFTLKIRSTKLEDSAMYFCASRKGKAGSPLHFGNGTRLTVT.

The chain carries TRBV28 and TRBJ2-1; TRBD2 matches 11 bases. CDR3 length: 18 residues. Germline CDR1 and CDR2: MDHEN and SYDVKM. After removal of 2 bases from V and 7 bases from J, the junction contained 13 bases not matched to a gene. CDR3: CASSLSSLAGVPRNEQFF. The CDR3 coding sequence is TGTGCCAGCAGTTTAAGTTCACTAGCGGGAGTCCCACGGAATGAGCAGTTCTTC.

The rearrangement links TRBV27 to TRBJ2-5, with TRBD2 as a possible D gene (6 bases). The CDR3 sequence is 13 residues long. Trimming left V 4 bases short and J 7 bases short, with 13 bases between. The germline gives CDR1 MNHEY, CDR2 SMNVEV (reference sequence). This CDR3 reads CASSWGLGGTQYF. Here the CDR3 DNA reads TGTGCCAGCAGTTGGGGACTCGGGGGGACCCAGTACTTC.

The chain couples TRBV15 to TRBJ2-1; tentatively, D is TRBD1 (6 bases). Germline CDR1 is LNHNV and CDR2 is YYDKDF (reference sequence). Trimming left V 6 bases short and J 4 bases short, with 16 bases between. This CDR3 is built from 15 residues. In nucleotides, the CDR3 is TGTGCCACCAGAAAACAGGGCCCCCTATACAATGAGCAGTTCTTC. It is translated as CATRKQGPLYNEQFF.

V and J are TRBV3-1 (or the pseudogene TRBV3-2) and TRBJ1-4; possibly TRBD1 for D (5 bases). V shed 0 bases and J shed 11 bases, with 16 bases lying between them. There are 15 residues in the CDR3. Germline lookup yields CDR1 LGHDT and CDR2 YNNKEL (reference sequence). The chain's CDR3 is CASSQDGWQGAKLFF. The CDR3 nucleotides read TGTGCCAGCAGCCAAGATGGCTGGCAGGGCGCGAAACTGTTTTTT.

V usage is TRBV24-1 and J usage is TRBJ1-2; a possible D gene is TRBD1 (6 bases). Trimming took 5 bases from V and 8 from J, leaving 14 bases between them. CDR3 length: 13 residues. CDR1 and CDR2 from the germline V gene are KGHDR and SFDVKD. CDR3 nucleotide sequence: TGTGCCACCAGTGCTGCAGGGGAGCGAGGCTACACCTTC. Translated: CATSAAGERGYTF.